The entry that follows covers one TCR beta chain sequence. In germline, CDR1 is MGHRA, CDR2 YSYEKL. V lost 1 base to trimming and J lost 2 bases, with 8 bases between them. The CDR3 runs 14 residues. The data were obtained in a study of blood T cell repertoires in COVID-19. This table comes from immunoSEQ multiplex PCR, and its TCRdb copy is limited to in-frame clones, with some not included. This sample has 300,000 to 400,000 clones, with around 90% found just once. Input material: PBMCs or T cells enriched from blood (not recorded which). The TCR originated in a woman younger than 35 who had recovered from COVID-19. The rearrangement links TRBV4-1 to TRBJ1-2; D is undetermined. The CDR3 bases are TGCGCCAGCAGCCAAGTTGGGGAGAACTATGGCTACACCTTC. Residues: CASSQVGENYGYTF.